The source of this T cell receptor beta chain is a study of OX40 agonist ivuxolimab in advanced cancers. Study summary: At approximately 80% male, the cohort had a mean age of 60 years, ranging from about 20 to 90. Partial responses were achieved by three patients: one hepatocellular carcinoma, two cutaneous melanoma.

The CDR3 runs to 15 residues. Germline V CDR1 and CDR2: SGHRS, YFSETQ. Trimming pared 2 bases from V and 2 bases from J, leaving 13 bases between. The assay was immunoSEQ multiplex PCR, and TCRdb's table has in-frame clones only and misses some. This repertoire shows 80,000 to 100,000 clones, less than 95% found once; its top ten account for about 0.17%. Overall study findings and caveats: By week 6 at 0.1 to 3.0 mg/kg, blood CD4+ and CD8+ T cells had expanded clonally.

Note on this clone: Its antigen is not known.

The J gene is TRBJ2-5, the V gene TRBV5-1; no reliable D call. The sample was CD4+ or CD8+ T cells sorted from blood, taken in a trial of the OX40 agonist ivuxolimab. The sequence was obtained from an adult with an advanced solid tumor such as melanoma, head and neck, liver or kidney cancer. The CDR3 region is CASSFSQARQETQYF. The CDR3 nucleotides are TGCGCCAGCAGCTTCTCTCAGGCACGTCAAGAGACCCAGTACTTC.